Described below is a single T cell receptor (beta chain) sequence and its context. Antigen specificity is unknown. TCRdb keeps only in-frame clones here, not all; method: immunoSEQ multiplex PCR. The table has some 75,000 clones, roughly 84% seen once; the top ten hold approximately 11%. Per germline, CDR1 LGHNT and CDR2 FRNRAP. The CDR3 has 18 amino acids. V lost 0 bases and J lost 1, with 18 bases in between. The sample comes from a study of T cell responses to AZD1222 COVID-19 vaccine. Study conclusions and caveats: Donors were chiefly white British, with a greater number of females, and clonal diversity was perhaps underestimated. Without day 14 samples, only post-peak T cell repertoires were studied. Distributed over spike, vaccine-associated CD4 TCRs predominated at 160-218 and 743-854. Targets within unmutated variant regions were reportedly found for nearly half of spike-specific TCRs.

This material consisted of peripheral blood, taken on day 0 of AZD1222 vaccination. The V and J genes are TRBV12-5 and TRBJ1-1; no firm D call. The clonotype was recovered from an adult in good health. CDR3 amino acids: CASGLVTLSGRRNTEAFF. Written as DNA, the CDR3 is TGTGCTAGTGGTTTGGTAACCCTCTCTGGACGGAGGAACACTGAAGCTTTCTTT.